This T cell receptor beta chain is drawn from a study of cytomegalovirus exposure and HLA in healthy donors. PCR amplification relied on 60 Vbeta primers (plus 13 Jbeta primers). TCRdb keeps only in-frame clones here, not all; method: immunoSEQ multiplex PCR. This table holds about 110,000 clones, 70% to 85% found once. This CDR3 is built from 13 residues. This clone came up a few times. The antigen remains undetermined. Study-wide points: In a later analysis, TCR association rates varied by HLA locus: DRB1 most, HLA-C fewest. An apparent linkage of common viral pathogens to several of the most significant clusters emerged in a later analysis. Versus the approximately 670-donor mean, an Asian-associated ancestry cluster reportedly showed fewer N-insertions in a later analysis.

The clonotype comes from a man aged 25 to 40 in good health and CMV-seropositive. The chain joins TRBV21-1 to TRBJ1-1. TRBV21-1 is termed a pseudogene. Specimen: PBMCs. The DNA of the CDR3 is TGTGCCAGCCCCCGGGTCTGTAGCACTGAAGCTTTCTTT. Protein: CASPRVCSTEAFF.